This entry lists 4 T cell receptor beta chains sequenced from one sample in a study of OX40 agonist ivuxolimab in advanced cancers. Data came from immunoSEQ multiplex PCR; TCRdb stores just in-frame clones and leaves some out. The sample consists of roughly 53,000 clones, 90% of them appearing once. This specimen consisted of CD4+ or CD8+ T cells sorted from blood, obtained in a trial of the OX40 agonist ivuxolimab. The receptor set was obtained from an adult with an advanced solid tumor such as melanoma, head and neck, liver or kidney cancer.

To note about this clone: The junction does not match germline at one end; this may be a read error. This sequence joins TRBV7-7 and TRBJ2-1; 9 bases map to TRBD2. This CDR3 has 15 amino acids. Germline assignment: CDR1 SSHAT and CDR2 FNYEAQ (reference sequence). The CDR3 here is CASSLISGSGNEQFF. CDR3 in DNA: TGTGCTAGCAGCTTAATTAGCGGGAGTGGGAATGAGCAGTTCTTC.

This clone was seen only a few times. The rearrangement uses TRBV6-1 and TRBJ2-4; D gene uncertain. The CDR3 sequence is 15 residues long. With 6 bases removed from V and 4 bases from J, the gap between germline ends came to 16 bases. The germline CDR1 and CDR2 sequences are MNHNS and SASEGT. The CDR3 reads CASSQSPAQKNIQYF. CDR3 coding DNA: TGTGCCAGCAGCCAAAGTCCAGCCCAAAAAAACATTCAGTACTTC.

The rearrangement uses TRBV6-1 and TRBJ2-7, with 7 bases identical to TRBD2. Germline V CDR1 and CDR2: MNHNS, SASEGT. The ends lost 6 bases at V and 6 bases at J; junction bases unmatched: 5. This CDR3 spans 12 amino acids. The CDR3 protein is CASRRGFSEQYF. CDR3 sequence (DNA): TGTGCCAGCAGGCGGGGGTTCTCCGAGCAGTACTTC.

This clone was detected a few times. The DNA for the CDR3 is TGTGCCATCAGGAGGGCGGCCAATGAGCAGTTCTTC. Translation: CAIRRAANEQFF. This rearrangement joins TRBV10-3 to TRBJ2-1; TRBD2 might be the D (5 bases). V lost 6 bases and J 6 bases, leaving 9 bases between the germline ends. Germline-derived CDR1 and CDR2 are ENHRY and SYGVKD. CDR3 size: 12 residues.